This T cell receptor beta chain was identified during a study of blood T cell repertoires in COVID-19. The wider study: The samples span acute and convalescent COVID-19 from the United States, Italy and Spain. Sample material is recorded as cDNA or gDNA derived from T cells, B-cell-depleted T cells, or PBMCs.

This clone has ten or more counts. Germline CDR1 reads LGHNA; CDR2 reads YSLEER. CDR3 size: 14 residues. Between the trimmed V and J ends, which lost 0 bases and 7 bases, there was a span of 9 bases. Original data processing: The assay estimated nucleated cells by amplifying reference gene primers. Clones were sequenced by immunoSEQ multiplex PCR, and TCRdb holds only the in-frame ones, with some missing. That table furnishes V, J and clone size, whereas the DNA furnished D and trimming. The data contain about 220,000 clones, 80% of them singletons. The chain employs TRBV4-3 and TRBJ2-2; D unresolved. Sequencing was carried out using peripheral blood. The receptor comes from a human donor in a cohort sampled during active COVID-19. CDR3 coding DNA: TGCGCCAGCAGCCAAGACGGAGCCCTCGGGGAGCTGTTTTTT. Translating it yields CASSQDGALGELFF.